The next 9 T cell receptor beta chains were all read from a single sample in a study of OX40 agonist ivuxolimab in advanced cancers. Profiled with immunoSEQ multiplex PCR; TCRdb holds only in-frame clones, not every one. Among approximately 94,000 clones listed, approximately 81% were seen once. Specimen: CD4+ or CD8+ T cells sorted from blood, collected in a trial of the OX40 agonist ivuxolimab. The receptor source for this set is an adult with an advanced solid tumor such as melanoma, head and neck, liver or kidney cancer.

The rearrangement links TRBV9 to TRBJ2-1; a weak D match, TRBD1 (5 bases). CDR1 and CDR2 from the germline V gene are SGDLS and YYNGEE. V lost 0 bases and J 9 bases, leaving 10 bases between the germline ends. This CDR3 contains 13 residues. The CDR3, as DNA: TGTGCCAGCAGCGTAGCGACAGCCCCTGAGCAGTTCTTC. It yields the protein CASSVATAPEQFF.

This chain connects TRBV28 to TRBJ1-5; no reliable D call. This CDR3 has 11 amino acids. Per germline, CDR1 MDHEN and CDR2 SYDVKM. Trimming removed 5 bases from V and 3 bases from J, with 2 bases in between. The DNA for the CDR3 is TGTGCCAGCAGTCACAATCAGCCCCAGCATTTT. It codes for CASSHNQPQHF.

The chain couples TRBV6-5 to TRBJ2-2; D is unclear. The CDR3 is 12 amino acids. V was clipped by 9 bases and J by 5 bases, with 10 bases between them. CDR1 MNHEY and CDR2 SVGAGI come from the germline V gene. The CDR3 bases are TGTGCCAGTCGAGCCAGAACCGGGGAGCTGTTTTTT. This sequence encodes CASRARTGELFF.

This CDR3 is CASSDMVGGELFF. CDR3 sequence (DNA): TGTGCCAGCAGTGATATGGTTGGCGGGGAGCTGTTTTTT. J is TRBJ2-2 and V is TRBV2; no clear D gene. The CDR3 consists of 13 residues. The germline CDR1 and CDR2 sequences are SNHLY and FYNNEI. V shed 3 bases and J shed 7 bases, with 9 bases lying between them.

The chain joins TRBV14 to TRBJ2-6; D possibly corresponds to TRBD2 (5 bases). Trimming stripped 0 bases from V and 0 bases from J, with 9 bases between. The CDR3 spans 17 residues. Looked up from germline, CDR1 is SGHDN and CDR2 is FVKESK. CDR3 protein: CASSQDRGLSGANVLTF. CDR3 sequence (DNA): TGTGCCAGCAGCCAAGATAGAGGACTCTCTGGGGCCAACGTCCTGACTTTC.

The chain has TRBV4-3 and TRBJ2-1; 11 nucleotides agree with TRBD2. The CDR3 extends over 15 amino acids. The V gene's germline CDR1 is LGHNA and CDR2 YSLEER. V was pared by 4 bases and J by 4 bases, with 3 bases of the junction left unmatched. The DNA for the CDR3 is TGCGCCAGCAGCCCAACTAGCGGGGGTTACAATGAGCAGTTCTTC. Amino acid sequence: CASSPTSGGYNEQFF.

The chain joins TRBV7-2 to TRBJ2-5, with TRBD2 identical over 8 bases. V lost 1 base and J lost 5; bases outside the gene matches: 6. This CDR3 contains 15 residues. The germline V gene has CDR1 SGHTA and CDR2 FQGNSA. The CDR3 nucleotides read TGTGCCAGCAGCTTAGTGTCAGCGGGGGTGGAGACCCAGTACTTC. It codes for CASSLVSAGVETQYF.

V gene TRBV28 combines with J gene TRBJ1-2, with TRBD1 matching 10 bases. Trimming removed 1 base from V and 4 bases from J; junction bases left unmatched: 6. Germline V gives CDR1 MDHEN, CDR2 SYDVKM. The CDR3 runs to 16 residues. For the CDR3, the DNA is TGTGCCAGCAGTTTATATGGGACAGGGGCAGGCTATGGCTACACCTTC. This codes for CASSLYGTGAGYGYTF.

The CDR3 region has the DNA TGTGCCAGCAGCTTGGACAGAAATTCACCCCTCCACTTT. Translating gives CASSLDRNSPLHF. This chain connects TRBV5-4 to TRBJ1-6, with D unresolved. The germline V gene encodes CDR1 SGHNT and CDR2 YYREEE (reference sequence). The CDR3 is 13 residues long. V was pared by 0 bases and J by 7 bases, with 5 bases between.